The T cell receptor (beta chain) described here comes from a study of T cell clonotyping in hematopoietic cell transplantation. Points on this clone: As yet, its antigen is unknown.

Clones were read by immunoSEQ multiplex PCR, and TCRdb kept only the in-frame ones, dropping some. The sample includes approximately 25,000 clones, around 80% of them seen just once. The time point was: recipient sample about 28 days before transplant, after cytoreduction. Recipient blood drawn about 28 days pretransplant and days 30, 100, 180 after. Study conclusions and caveats: Recipient TCR diversity dropped after transplant; expanded clonotypes rose from day 30 to 180. Without cell sorting, CD4 versus CD8 contributions remain unresolved.

The source is a woman aged 55-75 years with acute myeloid leukemia. Some clones in this sample may be carry-over from other donors' samples. This material consisted of peripheral blood mononuclear cells, taken before stem cell transplant.

The DNA of the CDR3 is TGTGCCAGCAGGGGGGAGGGCTATGGGGGAGGAGAGCAGTACTTC. The encoded protein is CASRGEGYGGGEQYF. The gene calls are TRBV6-1 and TRBJ2-7, with 7 bases fitting TRBD2. The germline CDR1 and CDR2 sequences are MNHNS and SASEGT. The V and J ends lost 6 bases and 7 bases, in that order; junction bases with no gene match: 15. This CDR3 has 15 amino acids.